The sequence of this T cell receptor beta chain was determined in a study of T cell clones after liver transplantation. As for the study in general: Three of the eight recipients were HCV-positive; the rest had non-autoimmune, non-viral transplant indications. Study-wide results and limits: Rather than being deleted, graft donor-reactive T cells may have moved into the graft. Low donor cell numbers restricted donor-reactive repertoire measurement in a couple of subjects.

This clone has only a few counts. Its antigen is undetermined. V was pared by 4 bases and J by 2 bases, with 15 bases between. The CDR3 covers 15 residues. Germline CDR1 is MNHNS and CDR2 is SASEGT. Generated by immunoSEQ multiplex PCR, the TCRdb table keeps only in-frame clones and is missing some. The repertoire has around 120,000 clones, 90% of them found once; the top ten carry 0.65% to 0.95%. The sequence came from a human patient who received a liver transplant. Part of the T cell pool may stem from the graft donor. The chain links TRBV6-1 to TRBJ2-7; perhaps TRBD1 as D (6 bases). Sequencing was performed on CD4+ T cells from blood, taken 12 months after liver transplant. CDR3 loop: CASSGSGAGAYEQYF. CDR3 bases: TGTGCCAGCAGTGGCTCCGGCGCAGGGGCCTACGAGCAGTACTTC.